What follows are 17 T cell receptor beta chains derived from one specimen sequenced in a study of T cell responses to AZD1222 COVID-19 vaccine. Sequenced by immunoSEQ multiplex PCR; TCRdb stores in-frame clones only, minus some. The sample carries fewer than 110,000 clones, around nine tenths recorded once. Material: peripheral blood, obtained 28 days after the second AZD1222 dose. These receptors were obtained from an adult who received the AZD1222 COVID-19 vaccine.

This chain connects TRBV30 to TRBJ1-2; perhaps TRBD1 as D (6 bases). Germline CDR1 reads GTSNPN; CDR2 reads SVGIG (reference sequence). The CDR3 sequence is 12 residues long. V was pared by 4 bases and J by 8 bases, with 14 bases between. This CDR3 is CAWIGGLQGYTF. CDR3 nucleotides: TGTGCCTGGATTGGGGGGCTACAGGGCTACACCTTC.

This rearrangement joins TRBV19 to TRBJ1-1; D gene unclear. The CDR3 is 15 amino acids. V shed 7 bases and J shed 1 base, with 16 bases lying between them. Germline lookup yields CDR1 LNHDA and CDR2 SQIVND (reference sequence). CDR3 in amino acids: CASIAGGEPNTEAFF. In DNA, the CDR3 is TGTGCCAGTATCGCTGGCGGGGAACCGAACACTGAAGCTTTCTTT. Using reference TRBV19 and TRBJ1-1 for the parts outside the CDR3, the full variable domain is DGGITQSPKYLFRKEGQNVTLSCEQNLNHDAMYWYRQDPGQGLRLIYYSQIVNDFQKGDIAEGYSVSREKKESFPLTVTSAQKNPTAFYLCASIAGGEPNTEAFFGQGTRLTVV.

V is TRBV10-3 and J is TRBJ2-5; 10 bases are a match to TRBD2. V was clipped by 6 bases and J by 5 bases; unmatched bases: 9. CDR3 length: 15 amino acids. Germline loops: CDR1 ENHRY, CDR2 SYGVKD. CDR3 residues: CAIREGLASLETQYF. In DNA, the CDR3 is TGTGCCATCAGGGAGGGACTAGCGTCCCTGGAGACCCAGTACTTC.

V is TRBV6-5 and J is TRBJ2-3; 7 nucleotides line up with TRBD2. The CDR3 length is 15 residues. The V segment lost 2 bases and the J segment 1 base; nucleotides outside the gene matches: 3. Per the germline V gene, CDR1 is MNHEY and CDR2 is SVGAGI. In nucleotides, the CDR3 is TGTGCCAGCAGTTACCCCAGCGGGGGCACAGATACGCAGTATTTT. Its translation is CASSYPSGGTDTQYF.

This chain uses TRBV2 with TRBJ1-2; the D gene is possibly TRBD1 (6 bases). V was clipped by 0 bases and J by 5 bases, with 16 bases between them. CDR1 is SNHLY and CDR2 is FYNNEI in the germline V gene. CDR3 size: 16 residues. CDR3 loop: CASSEARGSGRYGYTF. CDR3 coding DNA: TGTGCCAGCAGTGAAGCGAGGGGGAGTGGGAGGTATGGCTACACCTTC.

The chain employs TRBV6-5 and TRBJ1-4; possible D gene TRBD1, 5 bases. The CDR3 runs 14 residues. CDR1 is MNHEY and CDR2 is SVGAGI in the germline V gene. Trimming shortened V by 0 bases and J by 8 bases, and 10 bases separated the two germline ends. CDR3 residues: CASSYSGTMEKLFF. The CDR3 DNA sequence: TGTGCCAGCAGTTACTCTGGGACGATGGAAAAACTGTTTTTT.

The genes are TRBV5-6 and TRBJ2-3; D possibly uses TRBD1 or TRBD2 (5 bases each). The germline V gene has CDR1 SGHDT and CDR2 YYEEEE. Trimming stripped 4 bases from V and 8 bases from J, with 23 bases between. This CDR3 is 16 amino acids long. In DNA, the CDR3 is TGTGCCAGCAGCCCCGAGAGGGACCACGGTGTTGGTACGCAGTATTTT. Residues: CASSPERDHGVGTQYF. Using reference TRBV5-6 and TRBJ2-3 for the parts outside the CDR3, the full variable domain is DAGVTQSPTHLIKTRGQQVTLRCSPKSGHDTVSWYQQALGQGPQFIFQYYEEEERQRGNFPDRFSGHQFPNYSSELNVNALLLGDSALYLCASSPERDHGVGTQYFGPGTRLTVL.

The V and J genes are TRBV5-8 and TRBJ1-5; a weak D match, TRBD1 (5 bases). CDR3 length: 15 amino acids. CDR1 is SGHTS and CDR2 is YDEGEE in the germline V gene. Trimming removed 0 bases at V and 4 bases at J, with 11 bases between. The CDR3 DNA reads TGTGCCAGCAGCTTGGAGGGCAGGGTTAATCAGCCCCAGCATTTT. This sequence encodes CASSLEGRVNQPQHF. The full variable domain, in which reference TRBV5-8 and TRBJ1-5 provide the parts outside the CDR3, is EAGVTQSPTHLIKTRGQQATLRCSPISGHTSVYWYQQALGLGLQFLLWYDEGEERNRGNFPPRFSGRQFPNYSSELNVNALELEDSALYLCASSLEGRVNQPQHFGDGTRLSIL.

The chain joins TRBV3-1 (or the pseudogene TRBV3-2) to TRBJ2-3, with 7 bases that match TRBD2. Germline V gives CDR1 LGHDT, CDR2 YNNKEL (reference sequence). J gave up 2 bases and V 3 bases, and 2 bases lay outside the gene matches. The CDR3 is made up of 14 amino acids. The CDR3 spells CASSHGGDTDTQYF. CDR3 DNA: TGTGCCAGCAGCCATGGGGGGGACACAGATACGCAGTATTTT.

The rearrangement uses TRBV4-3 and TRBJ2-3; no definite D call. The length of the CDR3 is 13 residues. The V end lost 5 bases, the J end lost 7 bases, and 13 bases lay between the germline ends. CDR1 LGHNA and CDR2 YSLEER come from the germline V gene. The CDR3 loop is CASSTGGTNTQYF. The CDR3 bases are TGCGCCAGCAGCACGGGTGGCACGAATACGCAGTATTTT.

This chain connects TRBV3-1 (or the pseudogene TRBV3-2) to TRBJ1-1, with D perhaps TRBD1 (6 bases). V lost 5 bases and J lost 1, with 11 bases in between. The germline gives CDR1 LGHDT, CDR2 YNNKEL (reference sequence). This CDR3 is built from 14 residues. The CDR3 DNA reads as TGTGCCAGCAGCTTCCGAGGGGGGAACACTGAAGCTTTCTTT. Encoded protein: CASSFRGGNTEAFF.

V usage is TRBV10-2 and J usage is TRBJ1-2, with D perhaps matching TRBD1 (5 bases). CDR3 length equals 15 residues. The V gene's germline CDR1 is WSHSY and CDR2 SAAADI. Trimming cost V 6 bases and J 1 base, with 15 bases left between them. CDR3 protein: CASSRQTPYNYGYTF. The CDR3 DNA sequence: TGCGCCAGCAGCCGACAGACCCCATATAACTATGGCTACACCTTC.

The CDR3 DNA sequence: TGCAGCGTAACAGGGCTTACATACAATGAGCAGTTCTTC. It codes for CSVTGLTYNEQFF. The chain is built from TRBV29-1 and TRBJ2-1; a weak D match, TRBD1 (6 bases). Per the germline V gene, CDR1 is SQVTM and CDR2 is ANQGSEA. V gave up 6 bases and J gave up 4 bases, with 13 bases separating them. CDR3 length: 13 amino acids.

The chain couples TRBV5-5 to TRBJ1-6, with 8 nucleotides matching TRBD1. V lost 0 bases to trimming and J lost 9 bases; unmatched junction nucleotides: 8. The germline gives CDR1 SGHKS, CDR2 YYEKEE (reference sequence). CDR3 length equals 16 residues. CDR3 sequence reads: CASSLDHRGILSPLHF. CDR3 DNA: TGTGCCAGCAGCTTGGATCACAGGGGGATACTTTCACCCCTCCACTTT. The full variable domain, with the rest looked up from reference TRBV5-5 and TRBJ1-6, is DAGVTQSPTHLIKTRGQQVTLRCSPISGHKSVSWYQQVLGQGPQFIFQYYEKEERGRGNFPDRFSARQFPNYSSELNVNALLLGDSALYLCASSLDHRGILSPLHFGNGTRLTVT.

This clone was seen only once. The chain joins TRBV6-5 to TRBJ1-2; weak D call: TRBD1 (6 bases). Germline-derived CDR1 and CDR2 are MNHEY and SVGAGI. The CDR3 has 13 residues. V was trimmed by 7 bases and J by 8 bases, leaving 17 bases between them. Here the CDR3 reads CASMNRDKEGYTF. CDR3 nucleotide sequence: TGTGCCAGCATGAATCGGGACAAAGAGGGCTACACCTTC.

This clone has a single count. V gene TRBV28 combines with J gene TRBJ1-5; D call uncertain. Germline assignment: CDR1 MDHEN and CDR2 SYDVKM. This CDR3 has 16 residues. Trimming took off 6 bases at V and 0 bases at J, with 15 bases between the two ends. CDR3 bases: TGTGCCAGCAGCCTAGGTTCTTACCTTAGCAATCAGCCCCAGCATTTT. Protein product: CASSLGSYLSNQPQHF.

CDR3 sequence reads: CASSTGTQSYQETQYF. CDR3 nucleotide sequence: TGCGCCAGCAGCACGGGGACACAAAGCTACCAAGAGACCCAGTACTTC. V is TRBV5-1 and J is TRBJ2-5; possibly TRBD1 for D (6 bases). CDR1 and CDR2 (germline): SGHRS, YFSETQ. The CDR3 is 16 residues long. V lost 4 bases to trimming and J lost 0 bases, with 16 bases between them.